The clone carrying this T cell receptor beta chain showed up many times. Its antigen is still unknown. RNA transcripts yielded amplified TCR beta CDR3 regions. Primed by the HTBI set, a first-round RT-PCR was run on the TCR CDR3. TCRdb ran MiXCR on the multiplex PCR reads and lists one entry per CDR3 protein. Of approximately 380,000 distinct CDR3 sequences listed, around an eighth are singletons. Ophthalmopathy cases met thresholds of Clinical Activity Score at least 3, NOSPECS grade at least 4 and duration under 3 months. Exclusion of a patient resulted from uncontrolled infection, other autoimmune disease, pregnancy or lactation. Fresh peripheral blood, 10 ml, yielded the PBMCs. The data were obtained in a study of T cells in Graves' hyperthyroidism and ophthalmopathy. Study results and limitations: Through a model of 13 V-J features, ophthalmopathy was separated from stable hyperthyroidism.

CDR1 and CDR2 from the germline V gene are SEHNR and FQNEAQ (reference sequence). Germline trimming cut 7 bases from V and 8 bases from J; bases unmatched to any gene: 7. The CDR3 runs to 12 residues. Sequencing was carried out using blood. The rearrangement links TRBV7-9 to TRBJ1-2; 7 nucleotides line up with TRBD1. This receptor was obtained from a man aged 50-60 years with Graves' ophthalmopathy. This CDR3 reads CASKRQGGGYTF. CDR3 sequence (DNA): TGTGCCAGCAAACGACAGGGCGGCGGCTACACCTTC.